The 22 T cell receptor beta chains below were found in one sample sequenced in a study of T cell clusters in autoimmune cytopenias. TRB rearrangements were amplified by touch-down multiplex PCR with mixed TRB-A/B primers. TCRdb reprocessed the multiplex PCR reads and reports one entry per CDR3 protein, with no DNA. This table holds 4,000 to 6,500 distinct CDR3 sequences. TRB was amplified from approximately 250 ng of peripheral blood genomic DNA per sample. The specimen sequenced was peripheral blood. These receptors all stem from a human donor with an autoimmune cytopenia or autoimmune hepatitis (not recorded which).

The CDR3 spells CASSDDPFYGYTF. V gene TRBV6-1 combines with J gene TRBJ1-2. The CDR3 consists of 13 residues. Germline values: CDR1 MNHNS, CDR2 SASEGT.

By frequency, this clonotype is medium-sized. The CDR3 sequence is CSARVRGLTQYEQYF. The chain recombines TRBV20-1 with TRBJ2-7; TCRdb selects TRBD2, and the lack of DNA leaves this call unchecked. CDR3 length equals 15 residues. CDR1 DFQATT and CDR2 SNEGSKA come from the germline V gene (reference sequence).

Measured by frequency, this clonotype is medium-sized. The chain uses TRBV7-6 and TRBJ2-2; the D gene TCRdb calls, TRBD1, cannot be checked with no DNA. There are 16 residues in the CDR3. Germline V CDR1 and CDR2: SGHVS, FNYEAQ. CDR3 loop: CASSLAGTANTGELFF. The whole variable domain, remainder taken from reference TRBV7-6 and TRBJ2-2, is GAGVSQSPRYKVTKRGQDVALRCDPISGHVSLYWYRQALGQGPEFLTYFNYEAQQDKSGLPNDRFSAERPEGSISTLTIQRTEQRDSAMYRCASSLAGTANTGELFFGEGSRLTVL.

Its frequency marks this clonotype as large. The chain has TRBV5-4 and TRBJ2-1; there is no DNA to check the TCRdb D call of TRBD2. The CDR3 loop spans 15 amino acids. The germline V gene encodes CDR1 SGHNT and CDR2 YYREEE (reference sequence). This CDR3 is CASSWTSGSPNEQFF.

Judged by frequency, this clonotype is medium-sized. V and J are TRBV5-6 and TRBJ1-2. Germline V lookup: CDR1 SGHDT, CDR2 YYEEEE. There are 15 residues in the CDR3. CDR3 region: CASSFGTFGGYGYTF.

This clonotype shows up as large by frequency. The CDR3 here is CASDQVMTGTGTDTQYF. The V call is TRBV7-9, the J call TRBJ2-3; TCRdb names TRBD1, which stays unverified in the absence of DNA. Germline assignment: CDR1 SEHNR and CDR2 FQNEAQ (reference sequence). CDR3 length: 17 amino acids.

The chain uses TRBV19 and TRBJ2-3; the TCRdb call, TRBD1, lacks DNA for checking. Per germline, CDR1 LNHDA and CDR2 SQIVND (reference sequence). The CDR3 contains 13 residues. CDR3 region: CASSTRQADTQYF.

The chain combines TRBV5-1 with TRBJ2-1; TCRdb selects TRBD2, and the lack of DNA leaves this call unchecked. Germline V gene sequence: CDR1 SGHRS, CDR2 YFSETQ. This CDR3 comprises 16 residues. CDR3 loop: CASSLAPSGRGNEQFF.

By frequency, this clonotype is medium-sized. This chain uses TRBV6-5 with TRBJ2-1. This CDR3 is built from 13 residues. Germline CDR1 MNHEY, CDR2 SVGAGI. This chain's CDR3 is CASSRTLANEQFF.

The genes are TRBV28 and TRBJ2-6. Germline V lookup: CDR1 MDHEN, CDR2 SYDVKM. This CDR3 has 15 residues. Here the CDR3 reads CASSPSSSGANVLTF.

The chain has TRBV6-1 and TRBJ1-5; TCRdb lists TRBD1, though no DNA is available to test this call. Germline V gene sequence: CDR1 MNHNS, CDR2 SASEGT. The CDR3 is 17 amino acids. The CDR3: CASSEALTRTVNQPQHF.

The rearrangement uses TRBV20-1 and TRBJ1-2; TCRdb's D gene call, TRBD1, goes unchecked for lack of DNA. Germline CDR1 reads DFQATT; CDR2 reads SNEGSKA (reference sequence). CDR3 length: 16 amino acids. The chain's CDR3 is CSARAAEGGAGYGYTF.

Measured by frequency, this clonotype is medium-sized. CDR3 sequence reads: CSARDSDRVTGYTF. The V gene is TRBV20-1, the J gene TRBJ1-2; TCRdb lists TRBD1, though no DNA is available to test this call. Per the germline V gene, CDR1 is DFQATT and CDR2 is SNEGSKA (reference sequence). There are 14 residues in the CDR3.

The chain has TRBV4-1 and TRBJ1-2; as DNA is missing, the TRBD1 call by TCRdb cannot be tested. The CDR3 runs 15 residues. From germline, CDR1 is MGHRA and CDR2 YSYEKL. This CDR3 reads CASSPHRQGNYGYTF.

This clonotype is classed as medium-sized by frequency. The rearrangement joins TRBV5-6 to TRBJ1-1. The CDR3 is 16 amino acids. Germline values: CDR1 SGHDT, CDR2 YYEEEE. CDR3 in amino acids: CASSLRGSYVNTEAFF.

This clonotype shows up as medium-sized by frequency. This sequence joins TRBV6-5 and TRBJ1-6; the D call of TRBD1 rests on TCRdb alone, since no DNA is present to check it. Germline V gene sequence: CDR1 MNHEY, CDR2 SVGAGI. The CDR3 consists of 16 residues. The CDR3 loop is CASSYDRPPLNSPLHF.

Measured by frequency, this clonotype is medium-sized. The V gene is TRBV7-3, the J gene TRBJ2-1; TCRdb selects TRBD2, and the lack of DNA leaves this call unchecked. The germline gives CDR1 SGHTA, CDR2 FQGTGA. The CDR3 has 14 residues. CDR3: CASSSPLAGDEQFF.

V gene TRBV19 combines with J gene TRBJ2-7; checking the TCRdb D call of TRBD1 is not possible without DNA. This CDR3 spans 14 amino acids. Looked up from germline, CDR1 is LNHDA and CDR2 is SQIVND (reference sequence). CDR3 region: CASSMVGGGYEQYF.

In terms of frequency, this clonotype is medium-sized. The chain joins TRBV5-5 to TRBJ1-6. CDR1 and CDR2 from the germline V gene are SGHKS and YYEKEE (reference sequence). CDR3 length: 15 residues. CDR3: CASSLDSYSNSPLHF.

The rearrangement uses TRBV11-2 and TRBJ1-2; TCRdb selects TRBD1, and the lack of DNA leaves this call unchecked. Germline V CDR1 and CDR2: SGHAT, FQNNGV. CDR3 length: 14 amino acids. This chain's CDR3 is CASSLDGAGYGYTF. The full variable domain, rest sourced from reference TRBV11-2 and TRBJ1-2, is EAGVAQSPRYKIIEKRQSVAFWCNPISGHATLYWYQQILGQGPKLLIQFQNNGVVDDSQLPKDRFSAERLKGVDSTLKIQPAKLEDSAVYLCASSLDGAGYGYTFGSGTRLTVV.

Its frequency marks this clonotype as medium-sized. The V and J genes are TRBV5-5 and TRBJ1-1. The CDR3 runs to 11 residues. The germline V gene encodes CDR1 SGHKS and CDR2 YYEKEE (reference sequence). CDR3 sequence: CASSFAAEAFF. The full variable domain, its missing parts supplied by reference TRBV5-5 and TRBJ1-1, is DAGVTQSPTHLIKTRGQQVTLRCSPISGHKSVSWYQQVLGQGPQFIFQYYEKEERGRGNFPDRFSARQFPNYSSELNVNALLLGDSALYLCASSFAAEAFFGQGTRLTVV.

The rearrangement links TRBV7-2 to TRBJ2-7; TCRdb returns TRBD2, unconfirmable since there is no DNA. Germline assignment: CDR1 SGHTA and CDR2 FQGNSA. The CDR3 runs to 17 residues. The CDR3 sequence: CASKKSIGLAGSYEQYF.